One and the same sample provided the 26 T cell receptor beta chains below, sequenced in a study of response to subunit inactivated influenza vaccine listed by TCRdb under 2018. Libraries came from RT-PCR. TCRdb lists the instrument as Illumina HiSeq 2500. TCRdb's own reprocessing of the public reads used fastp at Q25 and MiXCR and kept productive beta chains. One record per CDR3 amino acid sequence lists the most common genes and DNA. Counted in this sample were 500,000 or so distinct CDR3 sequences; approximately 15% of them appeared once. 2.5% to 3.5% of the sample is taken by the ten largest. Here the sequenced sample was CD4+ T cells sorted from PBMCs, taken 23 to 25 months after vaccination. Receptors originate from a man between 50 and 70 years old who received an inactivated influenza vaccine. Donor details come from another sample of the same person, matched by shared clones.

This clonotype was found a few times. The chain joins TRBV7-8 to TRBJ2-1, with 9 bases fitting TRBD1. The germline V gene encodes CDR1 SGHVS and CDR2 FQNEAQ. J lost 5 bases, V lost 6 bases, and 8 bases had no gene match. This CDR3 comprises 15 residues. CDR3 protein: CASRRTWTGDNEQFF. The CDR3 DNA follows: TGTGCCAGCAGACGAACGTGGACAGGGGACAATGAGCAGTTCTTC.

This clonotype occurred many times. The CDR3 DNA is TGTGCCAGCAGCCCTCAAGAAGGACTTCAGTACTTC. It codes for CASSPQEGLQYF. The chain carries TRBV7-2 and TRBJ2-7, with D possibly TRBD2 on 5 matching bases. V lost 5 bases to trimming and J lost 10 bases, with 15 bases between them. The CDR3 is 12 amino acids. From germline, CDR1 is SGHTA and CDR2 FQGNSA.

The gene calls are TRBV20-1 and TRBJ2-7; either TRBD1 or TRBD2 may supply D (6 bases each). V lost 0 bases and J lost 4, with 13 bases in between. Germline V gene sequence: CDR1 DFQATT, CDR2 SNEGSKA (reference sequence). This CDR3 has 14 residues. CDR3 nucleotides: TGCAGTGCTAGAGAGTTTAGGAGGGGGTACGAGCAGTACTTC. It specifies CSAREFRRGYEQYF.

This clonotype was seen only a few times. The chain recombines TRBV4-2 with TRBJ1-2; D not certain. CDR3 length equals 13 residues. Trimming cost V 0 bases and J 3 bases, with 5 bases left between them. CDR1 and CDR2 (germline): LGHNA, YNFKEQ. CDR3: CASSQDSDYGYTF. The CDR3 coding sequence is TGTGCCAGCAGCCAAGATTCCGACTATGGCTACACCTTC.

In this sample, this clonotype turned up a few times. This chain links TRBV6-1 with TRBJ2-3; D might be TRBD1 or TRBD2, each matching 5 bases. The length of the CDR3 is 13 residues. The germline V and J ends were trimmed by 6 bases and 8 bases, with 15 bases remaining between them. Looked up from germline, CDR1 is MNHNS and CDR2 is SASEGT. The CDR3 DNA is TGTGCCAGCAGCGGGACCGGTATCGGTACGCAGTATTTT. The encoded protein is CASSGTGIGTQYF.

The chain employs TRBV5-1 and TRBJ1-1, with D unclear. Germline lookup yields CDR1 SGHRS and CDR2 YFSETQ. V lost 4 bases to trimming and J lost 5 bases, with 12 bases between them. CDR3 length equals 13 residues. For the CDR3, the DNA is TGCGCCAGCAGCGCGGTGTCCTCGACTGAAGCTTTCTTT. Amino acids: CASSAVSSTEAFF.

The CDR3: CASSRQGSTKNIQYF. CDR3 bases: TGTGCCAGCAGTCGACAGGGGTCGACCAAAAACATTCAGTACTTC. This rearrangement joins TRBV2 to TRBJ2-4, with 8 bases aligning to TRBD1. J gave up 2 bases and V 5 bases, and 5 bases lay outside the gene matches. This CDR3 spans 15 amino acids. Germline lookup yields CDR1 SNHLY and CDR2 FYNNEI.

This clonotype was seen at least ten times. This chain joins TRBV6-2 or TRBV6-3 and TRBJ2-6, with D hard to call. The CDR3 has 16 amino acids. Trimming cost V 4 bases and J 2 bases, with 12 bases left between them. Germline V lookup: CDR1 MNHEY, CDR2 SVGEGT. This CDR3 reads CASSSSPGAGANVLTF. The CDR3 DNA sequence: TGTGCCAGCAGTTCTAGTCCTGGGGCTGGGGCCAACGTCCTGACTTTC.

The table lists this clonotype with many counts. The chain recombines TRBV7-2 with TRBJ2-3; D may be TRBD1 (6 bases). This CDR3 is built from 13 residues. Germline V gives CDR1 SGHTA, CDR2 FQGNSA. Trimming removed 4 bases at V and 4 bases at J, with 9 bases between. The CDR3 region has the DNA TGTGCCAGCAGCTACAGGGCGGCAGATACGCAGTATTTT. It codes for CASSYRAADTQYF.

Ten or more counts support this clonotype. The rearrangement uses TRBV4-1 and TRBJ1-3; no clear D. The CDR3 runs to 15 residues. V was trimmed by 3 bases and J by 0 bases, leaving 9 bases between them. Germline CDR1 is MGHRA and CDR2 is YSYEKL. CDR3 sequence reads: CASSHPLSSGNTIYF. CDR3 bases: TGCGCCAGCAGCCACCCTCTCAGCTCTGGAAACACCATATATTTT.

CDR3 in amino acids: CSDGDLSTKTQYF. The CDR3 region has the DNA TGCAGCGACGGGGACCTTTCGACGAAGACCCAGTACTTC. The V gene is TRBV29-1, the J gene TRBJ2-5, with D perhaps TRBD1 or TRBD2 (5 bases each). Looked up from germline, CDR1 is SQVTM and CDR2 is ANQGSEA. Trimming left V 7 bases short and J 6 bases short, with 18 bases between. This CDR3 region has 13 residues.

Only a few counts were recorded for this clonotype. V is TRBV10-1 and J is TRBJ1-2, with TRBD1 identical over 9 bases. Trimming at V came to 6 bases and at J to 2 bases, leaving 13 bases not matched to a gene. The CDR3 contains 17 residues. Germline V gene sequence: CDR1 WNHNN, CDR2 SYGVQD (reference sequence). The CDR3 loop is CASSALDRGLRNYGYTF. As DNA, the CDR3 is TGCGCCAGCAGCGCGTTGGACAGGGGCCTGAGAAACTATGGCTACACCTTC.

This clonotype came up a few times. The genes are TRBV20-1 and TRBJ2-5; 9 bases are shared with TRBD1. CDR3 size: 17 residues. Germline lookup yields CDR1 DFQATT and CDR2 SNEGSKA (reference sequence). V lost 5 bases, J lost 3 bases, and 16 bases stayed unmatched. CDR3 in amino acids: CSAGPSKGQGLEETQYF. DNA of the CDR3: TGCAGTGCTGGACCGTCTAAAGGACAGGGGCTTGAAGAGACCCAGTACTTC.

The gene calls are TRBV7-9 and TRBJ2-6, with D possibly matching TRBD2 (6 bases). Trimming stripped 5 bases from V and 0 bases from J, with 11 bases between. The CDR3 sequence is 16 residues long. Germline assignment: CDR1 SEHNR and CDR2 FQNEAQ (reference sequence). The CDR3 spells CASSRRGISGANVLTF. CDR3 in DNA: TGTGCCAGCAGCCGGAGGGGTATCTCTGGGGCCAACGTCCTGACTTTC.

V is TRBV20-1 and J is TRBJ2-1; TRBD2 matches 9 bases. The germline V gene has CDR1 DFQATT and CDR2 SNEGSKA (reference sequence). Germline trimming cut 6 bases from V and 4 bases from J; bases unmatched to any gene: 16. This CDR3 spans 17 amino acids. The CDR3 bases are TGCAGTGCGAGCTACCTAGGGGGCGGGGGGGCTTACAATGAGCAGTTCTTC. It specifies CSASYLGGGGAYNEQFF.

CDR3 sequence (DNA): TGTGCCACCAGTGACCCAGGGACAGGGGGCCGTGAGACCCAGTACTTC. It yields the protein CATSDPGTGGRETQYF. The chain is built from TRBV24-1 and TRBJ2-5, with 12 bases that match TRBD1. Losses at the gene ends were 4 bases for V and 5 bases for J; bases not matched to a gene: 7. Germline V lookup: CDR1 KGHDR, CDR2 SFDVKD. This CDR3 comprises 16 residues.

This clonotype was picked up a small number of times. V is TRBV24-1 and J is TRBJ2-7, with D maybe TRBD1 (6 bases). Germline V gene data show CDR1 as KGHDR and CDR2 as SFDVKD. Trimming stripped 4 bases from V and 6 bases from J, with 12 bases between. The CDR3 contains 13 residues. CDR3 in DNA: TGTGCCACCAGTGACCACAGGGTCGGCGAGCAGTACTTC. Translated: CATSDHRVGEQYF.

The chain recombines TRBV7-3 with TRBJ2-1; D may be TRBD1 (6 bases). Trimming stripped 1 base from V and 5 bases from J, with 18 bases between. This CDR3 is built from 17 residues. Germline-derived CDR1 and CDR2 are SGHTA and FQGTGA. The CDR3 loop is CASSLRSIGRGNNEQFF. CDR3 nucleotide sequence: TGTGCCAGCAGCTTAAGGAGTATAGGCAGGGGAAACAATGAGCAGTTCTTC.

The table lists this clonotype with a few counts. The chain employs TRBV4-3 and TRBJ2-5; tentatively, D is TRBD2 (6 bases). The germline CDR1 and CDR2 sequences are LGHNA and YSLEER. The CDR3 has 16 amino acids. V lost 2 bases to trimming and J lost 4 bases, with 17 bases between them. The CDR3 DNA follows: TGCGCCAGCAGCCAATCCCCGGGGCACGGGGGAGAGACCCAGTACTTC. Translated: CASSQSPGHGGETQYF.

This chain connects TRBV10-3 to TRBJ2-3; the match to TRBD2 covers 8 bases. The CDR3 spans 14 residues. With 6 bases clipped from V and 0 bases from J, the junction kept 2 bases outside the gene matches. The germline CDR1 and CDR2 sequences are ENHRY and SYGVKD. The CDR3 sequence: CAIRAGASTDTQYF. The CDR3 DNA follows: TGTGCCATCAGAGCGGGGGCGAGCACAGATACGCAGTATTTT.

This chain links TRBV10-3 with TRBJ2-3; D is unresolved. This CDR3 is built from 17 residues. Deletions cut 4 bases from V and 6 bases from J, with 23 bases between. Germline CDR1 and CDR2: ENHRY and SYGVKD. CDR3 nucleotides: TGTGCCATCAGTGCATTGGCTCGGCGCAAGACTTCGGATACGCAGTATTTT. This encodes CAISALARRKTSDTQYF.

In nucleotides, the CDR3 is TGTGCCAGCAGCCAAGATGACAGTTATAATTCACCCCTCCACTTT. It specifies CASSQDDSYNSPLHF. The genes are TRBV4-2 and TRBJ1-6, with D perhaps TRBD1 (5 bases). The CDR3 is made up of 15 amino acids. The ends were cut back, 0 bases at V and 4 bases at J, with 7 bases in the middle. Germline loops: CDR1 LGHNA, CDR2 YNFKEQ.

This clonotype was found many times. V gene TRBV11-2 combines with J gene TRBJ2-1; D is undetermined. The V gene's germline CDR1 is SGHAT and CDR2 FQNNGV. V lost 5 bases and J lost 10, with 18 bases in between. This CDR3 contains 14 residues. CDR3: CASSPGVVALEQFF. DNA of the CDR3: TGTGCCAGCAGCCCGGGCGTTGTGGCCCTCGAGCAGTTCTTC.

The V call is TRBV2, the J call TRBJ2-2; no definite D call. Trimming left V 4 bases short and J 6 bases short, with 12 bases between. Germline V gene sequence: CDR1 SNHLY, CDR2 FYNNEI. The length of the CDR3 is 14 residues. Written as DNA, the CDR3 is TGTGCCAGCAGTGCAGCAGGACGGGCCGGGGAGCTGTTTTTT. Protein product: CASSAAGRAGELFF.

This clonotype was seen more than once but under ten times. The genes are TRBV2 and TRBJ2-6, with D possibly TRBD1 on 6 matching bases. CDR1 and CDR2 from the germline V gene are SNHLY and FYNNEI. The V and J ends lost 7 bases and 1 base respectively, with 17 bases between them. The CDR3 has 17 amino acids. The CDR3 region is CASTEAGAVSGANVLTF. The CDR3 DNA is TGTGCCAGCACAGAGGCAGGGGCCGTGTCTGGGGCCAACGTCCTGACTTTC.

This clonotype was counted many times. The V gene is TRBV29-1, the J gene TRBJ2-1, with 10 bases aligning to TRBD1. V gave up 0 bases and J gave up 9 bases; unmatched junction bases: 5. Germline V gene data show CDR1 as SQVTM and CDR2 as ANQGSEA. CDR3 length equals 14 residues. The CDR3 sequence is CSVEEGQGWGEQFF. Written as DNA, the CDR3 is TGCAGCGTTGAAGAGGGACAGGGGTGGGGTGAGCAGTTCTTC.